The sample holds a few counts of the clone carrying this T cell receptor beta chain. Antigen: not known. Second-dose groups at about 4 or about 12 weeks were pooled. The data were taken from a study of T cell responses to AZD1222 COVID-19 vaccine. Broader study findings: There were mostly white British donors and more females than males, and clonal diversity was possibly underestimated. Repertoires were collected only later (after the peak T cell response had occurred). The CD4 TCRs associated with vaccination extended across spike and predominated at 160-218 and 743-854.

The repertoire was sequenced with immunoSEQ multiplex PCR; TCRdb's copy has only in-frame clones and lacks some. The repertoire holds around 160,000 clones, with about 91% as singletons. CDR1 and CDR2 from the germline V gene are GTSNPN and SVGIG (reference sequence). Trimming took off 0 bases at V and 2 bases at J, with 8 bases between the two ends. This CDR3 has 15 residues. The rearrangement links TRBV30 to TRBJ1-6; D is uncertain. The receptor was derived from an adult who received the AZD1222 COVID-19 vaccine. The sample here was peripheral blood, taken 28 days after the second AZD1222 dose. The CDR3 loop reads CAWSVISAYNSPLHF. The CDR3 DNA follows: TGTGCCTGGAGTGTAATTAGTGCCTATAATTCACCCCTCCACTTT.